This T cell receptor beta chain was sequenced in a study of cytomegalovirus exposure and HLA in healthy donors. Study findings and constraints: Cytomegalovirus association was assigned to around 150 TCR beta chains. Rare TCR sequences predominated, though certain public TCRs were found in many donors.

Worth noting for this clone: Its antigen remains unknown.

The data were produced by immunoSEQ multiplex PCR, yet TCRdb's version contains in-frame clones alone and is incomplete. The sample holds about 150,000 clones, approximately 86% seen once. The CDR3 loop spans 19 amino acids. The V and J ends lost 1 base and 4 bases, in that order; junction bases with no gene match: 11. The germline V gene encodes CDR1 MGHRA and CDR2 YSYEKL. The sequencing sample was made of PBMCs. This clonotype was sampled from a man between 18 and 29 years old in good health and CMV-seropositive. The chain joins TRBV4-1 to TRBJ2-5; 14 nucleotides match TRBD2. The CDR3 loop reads CASSQGFGTSGSPRETQYF. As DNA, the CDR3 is TGCGCCAGCAGCCAAGGGTTTGGGACTAGCGGGAGTCCCCGAGAGACCCAGTACTTC.